The 30 T cell receptor beta chains in this list originate from one sample, sequenced in a study of regulatory T cells in long-lasting Graves disease. Assembly of TCR beta libraries relied on iRepertoire HTBI primers together with Arm-PCR of CDR3 regions. TCRdb reprocessed the multiplex PCR reads with MiXCR, giving one entry per CDR3 protein. Seen here are roughly 400,000 distinct CDR3 sequences, 16% observed once, and the top ten hold about 25%. Described time point: newly diagnosed GD, antithyroid drugs for less than 3 months. From PBMCs, RNA was extracted and then used to make the TCR library. This sample also appeared in a second study, on T cells in Graves' hyperthyroidism and ophthalmopathy.

The sequencing here drew on peripheral blood mononuclear cells (PBMCs), taken at new diagnosis, from a patient treated with antithyroid drugs. Receptor source: a woman between 18 and 30 years old with Graves disease.

This clonotype was found a few times. This chain joins TRBV2 and TRBJ1-6, with D possibly TRBD1 on 6 matching bases. This CDR3 comprises 14 residues. The V gene's germline CDR1 is SNHLY and CDR2 FYNNEI. Trimming took off 6 bases at V and 3 bases at J, with 9 bases between the two ends. In DNA, the CDR3 is TGTGCCAGCAGCAACAGGGACTATAATTCACCCCTCCACTTT. Translated: CASSNRDYNSPLHF.

This clonotype was found a few times. This chain uses TRBV7-2 with TRBJ1-2, with D perhaps TRBD1 (5 bases). The CDR3 covers 13 residues. The germline V gene encodes CDR1 SGHTA and CDR2 FQGNSA. Trimming took off 1 base at V and 6 bases at J, with 9 bases between the two ends. The CDR3 nucleotides read TGTGCCAGCAGCTTAGGATGGGGGAATGGCTACACCTTC. Protein product: CASSLGWGNGYTF.

In this sample, this clonotype turned up many times. This chain links TRBV20-1 with TRBJ1-5; TRBD1 is a possible D gene (5 bases). CDR3 length equals 15 residues. V was clipped by 2 bases and J by 0 bases, with 11 bases between them. Per the germline V gene, CDR1 is DFQATT and CDR2 is SNEGSKA (reference sequence). The CDR3 sequence: CSARLGVYSNQPQHF. In DNA form, the CDR3 reads TGCAGTGCTAGATTGGGGGTCTATAGCAATCAGCCCCAGCATTTT.

This clonotype occurred many times. The chain's CDR3 is CAISEALGGLGEQYF. CDR3 DNA: TGTGCCATCAGTGAGGCTTTAGGGGGCTTGGGGGAGCAGTACTTC. V is TRBV10-3 and J is TRBJ2-7; TRBD1 agrees at 7 bases. This CDR3 contains 15 residues. Looked up from germline, CDR1 is ENHRY and CDR2 is SYGVKD. V lost 2 bases, J lost 7 bases, and 11 bases stayed unmatched.

The rearrangement uses TRBV15 and TRBJ1-1; D gene unclear. V shed 1 base and J shed 6 bases, with 15 bases lying between them. Germline CDR1 LNHNV, CDR2 YYDKDF (reference sequence). CDR3 length equals 15 residues. CDR3 amino acids: CATSRARGGLSEAFF. The DNA for the CDR3 is TGTGCCACCAGCAGAGCCCGGGGAGGGTTGTCTGAAGCTTTCTTT.

This clonotype was recorded at least ten times. The chain employs TRBV28 and TRBJ2-5; no definite D call. CDR1 and CDR2 from the germline V gene are MDHEN and SYDVKM. The CDR3 covers 12 residues. V lost 5 bases, J lost 6 bases, and 10 bases lay in between. This chain's CDR3 is CASSSPHQTQYF. CDR3 coding DNA: TGTGCCAGCAGTAGCCCCCATCAGACCCAGTACTTC.

This sequence joins TRBV7-3 and TRBJ2-2; D unresolved. This CDR3 spans 13 amino acids. CDR1 and CDR2 (germline): SGHTA, FQGTGA. Trimming left V 0 bases short and J 6 bases short, with 5 bases between. The CDR3 protein is CASSLTNPGELFF. DNA for the CDR3: TGTGCCAGCAGCTTAACCAACCCCGGGGAGCTGTTTTTT.

In its sample, this clonotype was seen a few times. This chain links TRBV4-3 with TRBJ2-5, with D perhaps matching TRBD1 (5 bases). The CDR3 extends over 16 amino acids. Trimming took 4 bases from V and 2 from J, leaving 17 bases between them. CDR1 and CDR2 (germline): LGHNA, YSLEER. As DNA, the CDR3 is TGCGCCAGCAGCCCAGATTTACAGGTTGGACAAGAGACCCAGTACTTC. It translates to CASSPDLQVGQETQYF.

In its sample, this clonotype was seen many times. The CDR3 protein is CASSLAGGNNNEQFF. DNA of the CDR3: TGCGCCAGCAGCTTGGCTGGGGGGAACAACAATGAGCAGTTCTTC. The chain has TRBV5-1 and TRBJ2-1; possibly TRBD2 for D (6 bases). This CDR3 contains 15 residues. From germline, CDR1 is SGHRS and CDR2 YFSETQ. Trimming took off 0 bases at V and 5 bases at J, with 12 bases between the two ends.

This clonotype was counted many times. The chain uses TRBV3-1 and TRBJ2-5; weak D call: TRBD2 (5 bases). V lost 0 bases, J lost 1 base, and 9 bases lay in between. In germline, CDR1 is LGHDT, CDR2 YNNKEL (reference sequence). The CDR3 runs 15 residues. The CDR3 here is CASSQDGLLQETQYF. CDR3 DNA: TGTGCCAGCAGCCAAGACGGACTCCTCCAAGAGACCCAGTACTTC.

In regard to this clonotype: Its ends do not fully match the called genes, so a read error is possible. The gene calls are TRBV11-2 and TRBJ2-3; D possibly corresponds to TRBD2 (5 bases). Germline CDR1 SGHAT, CDR2 FQNNGV. The CDR3 contains 15 residues. The CDR3 DNA reads TGTGCCAGCAGCTTAGATCGGGGAAGCACAGATACGCAGTGTTTT. Protein sequence: CASSLDRGSTDTQCF. Filled out from reference TRBV11-2 and TRBJ2-3, the complete variable domain reads EAGVAQSPRYKIIEKRQSVAFWCNPISGHATLYWYQQILGQGPKLLIQFQNNGVVDDSQLPKDRFSAERLKGVDSTLKIQPAKLEDSAVYLCASSLDRGSTDTQCFGPGTRLTVL.

This clonotype was counted at least ten times. V and J are TRBV6-1 and TRBJ2-7; D might be TRBD1 (5 bases). This CDR3 region has 13 residues. V shed 7 bases and J shed 2 bases, with 12 bases lying between them. In germline, CDR1 is MNHNS, CDR2 SASEGT. The CDR3 is CASKGTGPYEQYF. Here the CDR3 DNA reads TGTGCCAGCAAAGGTACAGGACCCTACGAGCAGTACTTC.

A remark on this clonotype: Germline is not matched at one junction end, which may reflect a read error. CDR3 in amino acids: CVSSYSKTGRVKLFF. In nucleotides, the CDR3 is TGTGTCAGCAGTTACTCGAAAACAGGTCGCGTAAAACTGTTTTTT. The chain carries TRBV6-9 and TRBJ1-4; D possibly corresponds to TRBD1 (5 bases). CDR1 and CDR2 from the germline V gene are MNHGY and SVAAGI. The CDR3 loop spans 15 amino acids.

There are many counts of this clonotype. V is TRBV28 and J is TRBJ2-7; D is ambiguous. Germline V gene sequence: CDR1 MDHEN, CDR2 SYDVKM. Trimming cost V 7 bases and J 4 bases, with 17 bases left between them. The CDR3 has 14 amino acids. CDR3 sequence: CASTSILTFYEQYF. The CDR3 region has the DNA TGTGCCAGCACCTCTATCCTAACCTTTTACGAGCAGTACTTC.

This clonotype was counted at least ten times. The V call is TRBV20-1, the J call TRBJ1-5; 7 bases are shared with TRBD1. The CDR3 extends over 12 amino acids. Germline CDR1 DFQATT, CDR2 SNEGSKA (reference sequence). J gave up 2 bases and V 7 bases, and 2 bases lay outside the gene matches. The CDR3 sequence is CSVDRGNQPQHF. The CDR3 DNA follows: TGCAGTGTTGACAGGGGCAATCAGCCCCAGCATTTT.

V is TRBV7-2 and J is TRBJ1-1; 8 nucleotides agree with TRBD1. V lost 2 bases to trimming and J lost 5 bases; unmatched junction nucleotides: 10. CDR3 length: 16 residues. Germline V gene data show CDR1 as SGHTA and CDR2 as FQGNSA. CDR3 nucleotide sequence: TGTGCCAGCAGCTTAACGGTGGCAGGGGGCTATACTGAAGCTTTCTTT. Residues: CASSLTVAGGYTEAFF. The full variable domain, completed using reference TRBV7-2 and TRBJ1-1, is GAGVSQSPSNKVTEKGKDVELRCDPISGHTALYWYRQSLGQGLEFLIYFQGNSAPDKSGLPSDRFSAERTGGSVSTLTIQRTQQEDSAVYLCASSLTVAGGYTEAFFGQGTRLTVV.

This clonotype was detected only a few times. The rearrangement uses TRBV5-1 and TRBJ1-5, with D possibly TRBD1 on 5 matching bases. Germline assignment: CDR1 SGHRS and CDR2 YFSETQ. This CDR3 is 15 amino acids long. V was clipped by 0 bases and J by 8 bases, with 15 bases between them. CDR3 coding DNA: TGCGCCAGCAGCTTGGCTCCTGGGCCGGGGGAGCCCCAGCATTTT. Translation gives CASSLAPGPGEPQHF.

This clonotype was picked up a small number of times. The chain links TRBV30 to TRBJ2-7; D is tentatively TRBD1 or TRBD2 (5 bases each). Germline V gene data show CDR1 as GTSNPN and CDR2 as SVGIG (reference sequence). There are 13 residues in the CDR3. Trimming shortened V by 2 bases and J by 2 bases, and 10 bases separated the two germline ends. In nucleotides, the CDR3 is TGTGCCTGGAGTCCCCAGGGACCCTACGAGCAGTACTTC. Encoded protein: CAWSPQGPYEQYF.

On this clonotype: A much larger clone is a single base away; this may be a read error. The chain couples TRBV30 to TRBJ1-2, with D perhaps TRBD1 (5 bases). Germline values: CDR1 GTSNPN, CDR2 SVGIG (reference sequence). The CDR3 contains 12 residues. The CDR3 region is CVWSVAGLGYTF. In DNA, the CDR3 is TGTGTCTGGAGTGTGGCAGGGCTGGGCTACACCTTC.

This clonotype was observed a handful of times. The chain recombines TRBV7-2 with TRBJ2-4; the D is unclear. This CDR3 is built from 13 residues. Germline CDR1 and CDR2: SGHTA and FQGNSA. V was shortened by 2 bases and J by 5 bases, with 7 bases between the two germline ends. The CDR3 reads CASSLNWENIQYF. In nucleotides, the CDR3 is TGTGCCAGCAGCTTAAACTGGGAAAACATTCAGTACTTC.

This clonotype was seen more than once but under ten times. The rearrangement links TRBV30 to TRBJ1-4; weak D call: TRBD1 (6 bases). There are 14 residues in the CDR3. Germline CDR1 and CDR2: GTSNPN and SVGIG (reference sequence). V was cut by 4 bases and J by 8 bases, with 17 bases left in between. The DNA of the CDR3 is TGTGCCTGGATGAAGGCAGGGGTAGAAGAAAAACTGTTTTTT. This codes for CAWMKAGVEEKLFF.

At least ten counts were recorded for this clonotype. The chain has TRBV7-9 and TRBJ2-3, with TRBD1 matching 7 bases. V lost 5 bases, J lost 8 bases, and 10 bases stayed unmatched. The V gene's germline CDR1 is SEHNR and CDR2 FQNEAQ (reference sequence). CDR3 length equals 14 residues. The CDR3 region is CASSHWTGPGTQYF. The CDR3 DNA reads TGTGCCAGCAGCCACTGGACAGGTCCGGGTACGCAGTATTTT.

This clonotype was counted many times. The chain links TRBV5-5 to TRBJ2-2, with 7 nucleotides matching TRBD1. V lost 0 bases and J lost 5; bases outside the gene matches: 4. Germline V gene lookup returns CDR1 SGHKS and CDR2 YYEKEE (reference sequence). CDR3 length equals 15 residues. CDR3 residues: CASSLVVRGTGELFF. The CDR3 DNA sequence: TGTGCCAGCAGCTTGGTCGTCAGGGGGACCGGGGAGCTGTTTTTT. The full variable domain, completed using reference TRBV5-5 and TRBJ2-2, is DAGVTQSPTHLIKTRGQQVTLRCSPISGHKSVSWYQQVLGQGPQFIFQYYEKEERGRGNFPDRFSARQFPNYSSELNVNALLLGDSALYLCASSLVVRGTGELFFGEGSRLTVL.

This clonotype was seen ten or more times. This chain connects TRBV4-1 to TRBJ2-3; either TRBD1 or TRBD2 may supply D (5 bases each). Germline V CDR1 and CDR2: MGHRA, YSYEKL. The V end lost 1 base, the J end lost 4 bases, and 12 bases lay between the germline ends. The CDR3 has 15 amino acids. CDR3 DNA: TGCGCCAGCAGCCAAGTCACCCGGGGCGCAGATACGCAGTATTTT. Protein sequence: CASSQVTRGADTQYF.

The chain links TRBV9 to TRBJ2-2; TRBD2 matches 7 bases. This CDR3 comprises 15 residues. CDR1 and CDR2 from the germline V gene are SGDLS and YYNGEE. With V trimmed by 3 bases and J by 1 base, 3 bases remained unmatched. The CDR3 region has the DNA TGTGCCAGCAGCGCGTCGGGGGGGAACACCGGGGAGCTGTTTTTT. This codes for CASSASGGNTGELFF.

The sample holds many counts of this clonotype. V and J are TRBV6-5 and TRBJ2-1; the match to TRBD2 covers 9 bases. CDR3 length equals 16 residues. Per the germline V gene, CDR1 is MNHEY and CDR2 is SVGAGI. The V gene end was trimmed by 1 base and the J gene end by 3 bases; junction bases not matched to a gene: 4. In nucleotides, the CDR3 is TGTGCCAGCAGTTACTTCAGCGGGAGGATCTACAATGAGCAGTTCTTC. Translation gives CASSYFSGRIYNEQFF.

Notes on this clonotype: A much larger clone lies a single base off, so this may be a read error. This CDR3 is missing its conserved last phenylalanine or tryptophan, likely due to a read error. CDR3: CASSLAGGPGELFL. In DNA, the CDR3 is TGTGCCAGCAGCTTAGCGGGGGGACCCGGGGAGCTGTTTCTT. The chain couples TRBV7-9 to TRBJ2-2, with D perhaps TRBD2 (6 bases). The CDR3 consists of 14 residues. Per the germline V gene, CDR1 is SEHNR and CDR2 is FQNEAQ (reference sequence). The V gene lost 0 bases and the J gene lost 6 bases, with 8 bases spanning the gap.

This clonotype was observed many times. This chain joins TRBV28 and TRBJ1-1; 8 nucleotides match TRBD1. V lost 5 bases to trimming and J lost 1 base; unmatched junction nucleotides: 12. This CDR3 is built from 17 residues. The germline gives CDR1 MDHEN, CDR2 SYDVKM. CDR3 sequence: CASSPGGAGSWNTEAFF. The CDR3 DNA reads TGTGCCAGCAGTCCAGGGGGCGCGGGTTCATGGAACACTGAAGCTTTCTTT.

There are a few counts of this clonotype. The chain uses TRBV5-1 and TRBJ2-2; 7 bases are shared with TRBD2. Unmatched junction bases numbered 16, after V lost 2 bases and J lost 6 bases. The CDR3 totals 18 residues. Per germline, CDR1 SGHRS and CDR2 YFSETQ. CDR3 in amino acids: CASSLVTPGGDRAGELFF. The CDR3 region has the DNA TGCGCCAGCAGCTTAGTTACTCCGGGAGGCGATCGCGCCGGGGAGCTGTTTTTT.

This clonotype appeared a few times. A much larger clone lies one base from this, so it may be a read error. The CDR3 coding sequence is TGTGCCAGCAGTTCACACCTACCGGGGGACATTCAGTACTTC. Protein product: CASSSHLPGDIQYF. This rearrangement joins TRBV28 to TRBJ2-4; a weak D match, TRBD2 (6 bases). This CDR3 is 14 amino acids long. CDR1 and CDR2 from the germline V gene are MDHEN and SYDVKM. Trimming removed 4 bases at V and 8 bases at J, with 15 bases between.